This record looks at one TCR beta chain sequence and its context. The antigen this receptor binds is unknown. Base-call qualities are not available, and no considerably larger clone is one nucleotide away. In total, about 650 healthy bone marrow donors made up the cohort. All cohort members were sampled while nominally healthy, although unrecorded immune exposures were likely present. The donor tested CMV seronegative and was one of the 352 seronegative cohort members. A peripheral blood sample was provided by each donor, and peripheral blood mononuclear cells were used for TCR beta sequencing. Genomic DNA was extracted from the blood cell samples with the Qiagen DNeasy Blood Extraction Kit. Library prep was done by the immunoSEQ multiplex PCR assay. The multiplex PCR relied on a mix of 60 forward primers for TCR Vbeta segments and 13 reverse primers for TCR Jbeta segments. The CDR3 region of rearranged TCR beta genes was amplified from genomic DNA by a multiplex PCR assay. On the Illumina HiSeq System, the amplified TCR beta libraries were sequenced as 87-base-pair reads. In the original analysis: In a later analysis, roughly 80 million unique TCR beta chains were counted across the roughly 610 repertoires, and roughly 11 million of these chains were shared by at least two donors. Raw reads were error-corrected and collapsed into unique sequences by a nearest-neighbor algorithm in which closely related sequences were merged to remove PCR and sequencing errors. To assign V, D and J gene segments, CDR3 sequences were aligned to IMGT reference sequences. For a sequence to be retained, a match of at least six nucleotides to both a V gene segment and a J gene segment was required. Rearrangements were called productive when the CDR3 lacked stop codons and stayed in frame with V and J; all others were non-productive. Following IMGT convention, CDR3 was defined as the stretch from the second conserved V-encoded cysteine to the conserved J-encoded phenylalanine. In an earlier analysis of around 640 of the donors, sequences lacking an unambiguous match to a single V gene segment were excluded. An earlier analysis of several hundred of the donors called V segments functional above 56.7% productive rearrangements and segregating when the between-donor standard deviation exceeded 5%. A statistical classification framework was developed to diagnose cytomegalovirus status using the catalog of TCR beta chain sequences. In a later analysis, V and J genes were assigned by comparing TCR nucleotide sequences against IMGT/GENE-DB human TR gene sequences. Using the TCRdist pipeline, a later analysis assigned CDR3 sequences along with most-parsimonious VDJ recombination scenarios. In a later analysis, each TCR beta chain was defined by its CDR3 amino acid sequence together with its V-gene family, and reads lacking a unique V-gene family were excluded. To address suspected cross-contamination and a sequencing artifact, a later analysis removed roughly 580 highly shared, low-generation-probability nucleotide sequences. A later analysis calculated a clonal expansion index for each public chain from normalized within-repertoire ranks of inferred template counts. Generation probabilities in a later analysis came from a VDJ recombination model fitted to out-of-frame rearrangements, and those results were checked against IGoR. Hypergeometric tests were used in a later analysis to score TCR-TCR, TCR-HLA and TCR-CMV co-occurrence, with a repertoire-size bias correction applied to the TCR pairs. To estimate false discovery rates, a later analysis permuted the HLA or CMV assignments 20 times. In a later analysis, co-occurring TCRs were grouped with DBSCAN, and TCRdist sequence similarity was added when clustering was performed within HLA-allele-positive subsets. Co-occurrence clustering excluded repertoires with fewer than 30,000 or more than 120,000 public chains, plus five with anomalous nucleotide sharing. In TCRdb, the immuneACCESS table is reduced to in-frame sequences with V and J assigned. These tables do not hold every clone; where another copy was compared, an unresolved V gene accounts for under half, and the others remain unexplained. V, J and clone size derive from that table, while D and trimming were established from the DNA sequence. The sample records under 200,000 clones, about 71% of which are singletons. Of the sample, over 1.2% falls within the top ten clones.

The source of the sample is a study of cytomegalovirus exposure and HLA in healthy donors (dated by TCRdb to between 2016 and 2019). Regarding the research as a whole: An earlier analysis of approximately 640 of the donors reported approximately 270 Gb of sequence data and about 100 million unique TCR beta sequences from 190 million or so T cells. About 320 gigabases of sequencing data and roughly 90 million unique TCR sequences were included in an early release covering around 600 HLA-typed donors. Of the 398 genotyped donors, more than 75% were placed in the genetic ancestry cluster associated with self-reported Caucasian donors. The study aimed to test whether signatures of past pathogen exposure could be identified by cataloging public T cell receptors. Using immunosequencing, the study profiled T cell repertoires from around 670 subjects and related those repertoires to cytomegalovirus serostatus. In addition to the first cohort of 666 subjects, a separate validation cohort of about 120 different subjects was used. The study combined high-throughput TCR immunosequencing, statistical association of individual TCRs with disease status, and machine learning to predict cytomegalovirus infection status. A later analysis re-analyzed previously published TCR beta repertoires from 666 donors and added high-resolution HLA genotyping to study TCR occurrence patterns. Rather than using new phenotypic data, the later analysis identified candidate immune exposures from TCR beta sequences and from how often those sequences occurred across donors. An earlier analysis of some 500 of the donors applied high-throughput TCR beta sequencing to assess whether each TCR beta V gene segment acted as functional or pseudogenic. Donor age, sex, ethnicity and CMV serostatus were compiled alongside the repertoire data. In a later genetic analysis, genome-wide SNP genotypes for about three fifths of the 666 donors were used, and that subset was treated as a discovery cohort. All discovery cohort repertoires had been generated using a single sequencing platform. Class I and class II HLA loci were covered by the typing at four-digit resolution. Typing coverage differed by locus: A, B, C, DRB1 and DQB1 were typed in roughly 629-630 donors, DQA1 in approximately 520, DPA1 in around 580, and DPB1 in 450 to 480. Roughly 5 DR-DQ haplotypes were handled as single units for association and clustering because linkage in the cohort was strong. Across around 400 genotyped donors of the cohort, an average of about 240,000 unique TCR beta nucleotide sequences per donor were sequenced, and roughly a sixth of those sequences were non-productive.

Per the germline V gene, SGHVS is the CDR1 and FNYEAQ is the CDR2. The CDR3 measures 15 amino acids from cysteine to phenylalanine. The retained sequence is limited to the CDR3, 45 bases, with the frame set at the first base. V drops 1 base and J drops 0 bases, leaving 6 bases in between. The paper as a whole reports these results and caveats: Presence/absence analyses assumed roughly uniform sequencing depth across donors, an assumption that may not hold. The sequencing pipeline was judged likely to have produced a cluster of highly shared sequence variants as a technical artifact. The classifier was reported to diagnose cytomegalovirus status with high specificity and sensitivity in both the original cohort and the validation cohort. A further reported finding was that TCR beta sequences accurately predicted the HLA-A and HLA-B alleles for most subjects in the first cohort. Correlated functional status among segregating V segments might reflect linkage disequilibrium, but an unknown experimental factor could not be ruled out. The authors suggested that the approach could potentially be extended to other disease states and immunological phenotypes. A later analysis found that TCR association rates varied across HLA loci, with DRB1 alleles showing the most associated TCRs and HLA-C alleles the fewest. The study listed 164 TCR beta chains as associated with cytomegalovirus. The earlier analysis of a few hundred of the donors excluded roughly 17 rarely observed V segments, including chromosome 9 orphons, because counts were too low. A few of the identified cytomegalovirus-associated TCR beta chains were confirmed in vitro to be specific for cytomegalovirus antigens. In a later analysis, HLA-associated TCR beta chains showed more clonal expansion and lower generation probabilities than non-associated chains that were equally common. In a later analysis, several top co-occurrence clusters were reported to appear linked to parvovirus B19, influenza, CMV and Epstein-Barr virus. The only immune exposure information available for the cohort was CMV serostatus. A later analysis found that most CMV-associated TCR beta chains appeared HLA-restricted, with HLA associations seemingly driven largely by CMV exposure. An earlier analysis of approximately 530 of the donors showed that most TCR beta V segments appeared in productive rearrangements either about 87% or about 30% of the time, which broadly matched IMGT annotations. While some public TCRs were present in many individuals, most TCR sequences turned up only very rarely across donors. Some IMGT-functional V segments, including TRBV6-2 and TRBV6-3, could not be told apart with the 87-base-pair reads, so those segments were excluded. V-gene and J-gene trimming of TCR beta chains was associated with a missense DCLRE1C variant in a later genetic analysis, and the association was replicated in an independent cohort. HLA typing was unavailable for some donors at each locus, so association tests used only the typed subset. At a false discovery rate of 0.05, a later analysis linked approximately 18,000 TCR beta sequences to specific HLA alleles. Only TCR beta chains were sequenced in this cohort, and the absence of alpha or paired-chain data limited detectable features. Compared with the roughly 670-donor mean, donors in an Asian-associated ancestry cluster had fewer N-insertions in productive TCRs, according to a later genetic analysis. Strong co-occurrence of HLA alleles, especially DR and DQ, made assigning TCR associations to individual alleles difficult.

Sequencing was carried out using PBMCs. The receptor was isolated from a middle-aged man in good health and CMV-seronegative. The V and J genes are TRBV7-6 and TRBJ1-4, with the D gene not confidently named. In nucleotides, the sequence is TGTGCCAGCAGCTTAGTCCCATCAACTAATGAAAAACTGTTTTTT. This sequence encodes CASSLVPSTNEKLFF.